The sequence of this T cell receptor beta chain was determined in a study of persistence of HIV-infected CD4 T cells. Turning to the study itself: Anti-CD3/anti-CD28 stimulation activated a higher proportion of cells than antigen stimulation, with lower memory fraction.

Study-wide findings and caveats: Antigen-responding cells were enriched for degenerate expanded CDR3beta sequences.

Sequencing used immunoSEQ version 4 in survey mode. Template was genomic DNA at roughly 9.3 ng/uL, with up to roughly 1 ug used per sample. Clones were read by immunoSEQ multiplex PCR, and TCRdb kept only the in-frame ones, dropping some. The sample has 40,000 or so clones; 89% are singletons. The CDR3 is made up of 16 amino acids. V shed 7 bases and J 5 bases; nucleotides not matched to a gene: 13. The germline V gene encodes CDR1 LNHDA and CDR2 SQIVND (reference sequence). As concerns this clone: Its antigen remains unidentified.

Anti-CD3/anti-CD28 beads served as a nonspecific positive control stimulus. Responding CD4+ T cells were sorted by upregulation of both CD40 ligand and CD69. These HIV-1-infected adults initiated suppressive ART in chronic infection. The rearrangement links TRBV19 to TRBJ2-2, with 7 bases identical to TRBD1. The receptor was derived from an adult man with HIV who was CMV-seropositive. The sequencing used CD4+ T cells sorted from PBMCs after 18-hour stimulation, collected from a patient who received antiretroviral therapy. The CDR3 nucleotides read TGTGCCAGTACTCCCCCGGGGACAGTATTAACCGGGGAGCTGTTTTTT. Translating it yields CASTPPGTVLTGELFF.